This TCR beta chain stems from a study of blood T cell repertoires in COVID-19. As for the study in general: T cells, B-cell-depleted T cells, or PBMCs provided the cDNA or gDNA that served as material.

Authors' data handling: Counts of nucleated cells, estimated from reference gene primer amplification, were obtained. The repertoire was sequenced with immunoSEQ multiplex PCR; TCRdb's copy has only in-frame clones and lacks some. V and J calls and clone size are given by that table; D and trimming were obtained from the DNA. Of around 180,000 clones listed, over 70% were seen once; the top ten hold 15% to 20%. Material: peripheral blood. This TCR derives from a man aged 55 to 70 with active or convalescent COVID-19.

The CDR3 is CASSSARGGNQPQHF. The CDR3 DNA reads as TGTGCCAGCAGTTCGGCCCGCGGGGGCAATCAGCCCCAGCATTTT. The chain combines TRBV2 with TRBJ1-5; D unresolved. Germline V CDR1 and CDR2: SNHLY, FYNNEI. V was trimmed by 5 bases and J by 2 bases, leaving 13 bases between them. The CDR3 consists of 15 residues.